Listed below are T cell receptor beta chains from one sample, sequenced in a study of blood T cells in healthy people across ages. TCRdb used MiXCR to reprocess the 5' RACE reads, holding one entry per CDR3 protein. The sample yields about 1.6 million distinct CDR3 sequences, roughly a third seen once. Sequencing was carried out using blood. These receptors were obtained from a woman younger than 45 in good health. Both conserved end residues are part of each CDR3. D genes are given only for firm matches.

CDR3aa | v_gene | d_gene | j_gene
CASSLGRGGDNEQFF | TRBV5-1 | NA | TRBJ2-1
CASSTNRADTQYF | TRBV5-1 | NA | TRBJ2-3
CSSPSRASGSHEQYF | TRBV20-1 | TRBD2 | TRBJ2-7
CASSRGGGKEQYF | TRBV7-9 | NA | TRBJ2-7
CASSEWEGGVNQETQYF | TRBV6-1 | TRBD2 | TRBJ2-5
CASSGQGSRSNQPQHF | TRBV12-3/TRBV12-4 | TRBD1 | TRBJ1-5
CASSLAGTGKAFF | TRBV7-6 | NA | TRBJ1-1
CSAEWGGNRGGYTF | TRBV20-1 | NA | TRBJ1-2
CASSVVGTPGSPLHF | TRBV9 | NA | TRBJ1-6
CAISRRPDADGYTF | TRBV10-3 | NA | TRBJ1-2
CASSWTAGMKDTQYF | TRBV6-2/TRBV6-3 | NA | TRBJ2-3
CSARDPIFSYEQYF | TRBV20-1 | NA | TRBJ2-7
CANSQSWTDDNGYTF | TRBV4-1 | NA | TRBJ1-2
CSARRLAGRSQYF | TRBV20-1 | TRBD2 | TRBJ2-5
CASSGQGLAGFDYNEQFF | TRBV6-1 | TRBD2 | TRBJ2-1
CASGRGGVNYGYTF | TRBV27 | NA | TRBJ1-2
CASSRVGRHGYTF | TRBV12-3/TRBV12-4 | NA | TRBJ1-2
CASSLRPGADVLTF | TRBV5-1 | NA | TRBJ2-6
CATSTQTAGDEQFF | TRBV15 | NA | TRBJ2-1
CASSFSATSSYNEQFF | TRBV12-3/TRBV12-4 | NA | TRBJ2-1
CSVEGDTEAFF | TRBV29-1 | NA | TRBJ1-1
CASSERQLTDTQYF | TRBV6-1 | NA | TRBJ2-3
CAISARRQTLIYEQYF | TRBV10-3 | NA | TRBJ2-7
CASSPRTGYCYTF | TRBV7-2 | NA | TRBJ1-2